This T cell receptor (beta chain) derives from a study of T cell changes during pregnancy in multiple sclerosis. Only in-frame clones appear in the TCRdb table, and some are missing; sequencing was by immunoSEQ multiplex PCR. The sample records tens of thousands of clones, just under 90% being singletons. The CDR3 is 12 residues long. Germline V gene sequence: CDR1 LGHNA, CDR2 YNFKEQ. Between the trimmed V and J ends, which lost 4 bases and 9 bases, there was a span of 7 bases. This chain joins TRBV4-2 and TRBJ1-6, with D unclear. Sample: CD4+ T cells from peripheral blood mononuclear cells, taken in the first trimester of pregnancy. This clonotype was sampled from a female donor with multiple sclerosis, enrolled in a pregnancy study. CDR3 sequence: CASSRTGSPLHF. The CDR3 DNA follows: TGTGCCAGCAGCCGCACGGGTTCACCCCTCCACTTT.